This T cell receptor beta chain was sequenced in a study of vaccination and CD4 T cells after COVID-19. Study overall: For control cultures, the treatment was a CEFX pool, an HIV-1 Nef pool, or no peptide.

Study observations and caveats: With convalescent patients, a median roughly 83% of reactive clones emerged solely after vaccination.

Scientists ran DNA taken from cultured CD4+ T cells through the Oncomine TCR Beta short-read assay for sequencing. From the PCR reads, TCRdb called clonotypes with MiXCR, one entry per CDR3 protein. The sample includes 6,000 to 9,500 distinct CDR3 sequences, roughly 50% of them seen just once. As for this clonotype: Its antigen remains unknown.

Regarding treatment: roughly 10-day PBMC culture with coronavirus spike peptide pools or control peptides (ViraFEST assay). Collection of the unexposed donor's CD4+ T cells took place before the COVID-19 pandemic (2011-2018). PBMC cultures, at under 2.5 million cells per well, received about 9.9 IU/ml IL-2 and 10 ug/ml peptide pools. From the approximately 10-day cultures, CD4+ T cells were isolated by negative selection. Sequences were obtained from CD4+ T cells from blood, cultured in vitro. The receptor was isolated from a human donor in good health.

CDR3 in amino acids: CASSLDDLYGYTF. The CDR3 nucleotides read TGTGCCAGCAGCTTAGACGACCTCTATGGCTACACCTTC. The chain links TRBV7-2 to TRBJ1-2; D ambiguous. CDR3 size: 13 residues. From germline, CDR1 is SGHTA and CDR2 FQGNSA. The germline V and J ends were trimmed by 1 base and 4 bases, with 7 bases remaining between them.